What follows is one TCR beta chain and its context. This record belongs to a study of T cells expressing NK-cell markers. On the study more broadly: Just one sequenced donor of eight was HCMV-seronegative, while seven were seropositive.

CDR1 and CDR2 (germline): MDHEN, SYDVKM. This CDR3 contains 17 residues. TCR beta cDNA was generated via 5'RACE template switching incorporating UMIs. TCRdb reprocessed the 5' RACE reads, with one entry per CDR3 protein and no DNA. The data include about 390,000 distinct CDR3 sequences; the top ten clones carry about 10%. The chain combines TRBV28 with TRBJ2-1; TCRdb outputs TRBD1, but without DNA this stays unchecked. This TCR was recovered from a woman aged 45-65 years in good health. The sequenced sample was blood T cells: a sorted CD56 or NKG2C T cell subset, CD4+ or CD8+ T cells, or bulk PBMC T cells (not recorded which). CDR3 residues: CASSSWTGIISYNEQFF.